This passage covers 32 T cell receptor beta chains from one sample sequenced in a study of T cell changes during pregnancy in multiple sclerosis. The repertoire was sequenced with immunoSEQ multiplex PCR; TCRdb's copy has only in-frame clones and lacks some. Altogether more than 35,000 clones are present, about 95% being singletons, with the ten largest covering approximately 0.41%. The specimen comprised CD4+ T cells from peripheral blood mononuclear cells, sampled in the second trimester of pregnancy. Source of these receptors: a female donor with multiple sclerosis, enrolled in a pregnancy study.

There are a few counts of this clone. The rearrangement links TRBV9 to TRBJ1-5, with D tentatively TRBD1 (5 bases). CDR1 is SGDLS, CDR2 YYNGEE, per germline. With 1 base removed from V and 9 bases from J, the gap between germline ends came to 14 bases. The length of the CDR3 is 14 residues. This CDR3 reads CASSVSWGERPQHF. The CDR3 coding sequence is TGTGCCAGCAGCGTATCCTGGGGGGAGCGGCCCCAGCATTTT.

This chain uses TRBV19 with TRBJ2-2; 8 bases are shared with TRBD2. Germline V gives CDR1 LNHDA, CDR2 SQIVND (reference sequence). CDR3 size: 16 residues. Unmatched junction bases numbered 12, after V lost 7 bases and J lost 5 bases. The CDR3 sequence is CASTMGRGARTGELFF. The CDR3 bases are TGTGCCAGTACTATGGGGCGGGGGGCGAGAACCGGGGAGCTGTTTTTT.

This rearrangement joins TRBV19 to TRBJ2-1; 13 positions match TRBD2. CDR1 is LNHDA, CDR2 SQIVND, per germline (reference sequence). V lost 5 bases, J lost 15 bases, and 13 bases stayed unmatched. The CDR3 has 15 residues. As DNA, the CDR3 is TGTGCCAGTAGTCTCCGGGGGGGACTAGCGGGAAGGGGGTTCTTC. Translating it yields CASSLRGGLAGRGFF.

V is TRBV4-1 and J is TRBJ1-5, with D unresolved. Germline CDR1 and CDR2: MGHRA and YSYEKL. CDR3 length: 17 amino acids. With 0 bases removed from V and 6 bases from J, the gap between germline ends came to 18 bases. CDR3 DNA sequence: TGCGCCAGCAGCCAAGATACTACAGCCCTACGGGGTCAGCCCCAGCATTTT. The encoded protein is CASSQDTTALRGQPQHF.

V usage is TRBV2 and J usage is TRBJ2-7; 7 positions agree with TRBD1. The V gene's germline CDR1 is SNHLY and CDR2 FYNNEI. The CDR3 runs 13 residues. The junction had 8 bases not matched to a gene; V was cut back by 5 bases and J by 7 bases. CDR3 coding DNA: TGTGCCAGCAGTCCCAACAGGGGTTGGGAGCAGTACTTC. This gives the protein CASSPNRGWEQYF. The full variable domain, rest sourced from reference TRBV2 and TRBJ2-7, is EPEVTQTPSHQVTQMGQEVILRCVPISNHLYFYWYRQILGQKVEFLVSFYNNEISEKSEIFDDQFSVERPDGSNFTLKIRSTKLEDSAMYFCASSPNRGWEQYFGPGTRLTVT.

The chain combines TRBV2 with TRBJ2-2; TRBD1 might be the D (6 bases). CDR3 length: 14 amino acids. Germline V lookup: CDR1 SNHLY, CDR2 FYNNEI. V was clipped by 4 bases and J by 7 bases, with 13 bases between them. CDR3 nucleotides: TGTGCCAGCAGTGGGTCAGGGGTAGGCGGGGAGCTGTTTTTT. Its translation: CASSGSGVGGELFF. Combining the CDR3 with reference TRBV2 and TRBJ2-2 gives the whole variable domain EPEVTQTPSHQVTQMGQEVILRCVPISNHLYFYWYRQILGQKVEFLVSFYNNEISEKSEIFDDQFSVERPDGSNFTLKIRSTKLEDSAMYFCASSGSGVGGELFFGEGSRLTVL.

The chain couples TRBV4-3 to TRBJ2-3, with D possibly matching TRBD1 (6 bases). CDR1 and CDR2 (germline): LGHNA, YSLEER. Trimming removed 2 bases from V and 7 bases from J, with 10 bases in between. There are 13 residues in the CDR3. CDR3 loop: CASSQRTANTQYF. CDR3 nucleotides: TGCGCCAGCAGCCAAAGGACAGCCAATACGCAGTATTTT.

The rearrangement joins TRBV7-2 to TRBJ2-7; 7 bases align to TRBD2. With 5 bases clipped from V and 3 bases from J, the junction kept 10 bases outside the gene matches. Germline CDR1 reads SGHTA; CDR2 reads FQGNSA. CDR3 length: 15 residues. The CDR3 here is CASSQSGAEYYEQYF. The CDR3 nucleotides read TGTGCCAGCAGCCAAAGCGGGGCGGAGTACTACGAGCAGTACTTC.

The V and J genes are TRBV6-5 and TRBJ2-7; no firm D call. Deletions cut 8 bases from V and 2 bases from J, with 16 bases between. CDR3 length: 14 amino acids. The germline V gene encodes CDR1 MNHEY and CDR2 SVGAGI. The CDR3: CASQYRRQAYEQYF. The CDR3 DNA reads as TGTGCCAGCCAGTACCGACGACAAGCCTACGAGCAGTACTTC.

V usage is TRBV5-4 and J usage is TRBJ1-2, with TRBD1 matching over 7 bases. The CDR3 is 15 amino acids. J gave up 1 base and V 3 bases, and 6 bases lay outside the gene matches. The germline gives CDR1 SGHNT, CDR2 YYREEE (reference sequence). The CDR3 reads CASSSTGTLNYGYTF. The CDR3 bases are TGTGCCAGCAGCTCGACAGGGACACTTAACTATGGCTACACCTTC.

The chain recombines TRBV5-8 with TRBJ2-1; perhaps TRBD1 as D (6 bases). Germline-derived CDR1 and CDR2 are SGHTS and YDEGEE. Trimming pared 4 bases from V and 1 base from J, leaving 12 bases between. The CDR3 totals 15 residues. The CDR3 DNA is TGTGCCAGCAGCAAGGACAGTGGGTCCTACAATGAGCAGTTCTTC. Residues: CASSKDSGSYNEQFF.

The chain couples TRBV7-8 to TRBJ2-6; D unclear. Germline assignment: CDR1 SGHVS and CDR2 FQNEAQ. The CDR3 spans 14 residues. V lost 4 bases and J 4 bases, leaving 8 bases between the germline ends. The CDR3 spells CASSWLAGANVLTF. The CDR3 bases are TGTGCCAGCAGCTGGTTAGCCGGGGCCAACGTCCTGACTTTC.

V and J are TRBV5-4 and TRBJ2-1, with 8 nucleotides matching TRBD1. With 4 bases clipped from V and 4 bases from J, the junction kept 10 bases outside the gene matches. Germline-derived CDR1 and CDR2 are SGHNT and YYREEE (reference sequence). The CDR3 runs to 16 residues. CDR3 loop: CASSLGQGAPYNEQFF. The CDR3 DNA reads as TGTGCCAGCAGCCTGGGGCAGGGGGCTCCATACAATGAGCAGTTCTTC.

The chain joins TRBV28 to TRBJ1-1; D is perhaps TRBD1 (5 bases). Trimming cost V 2 bases and J 2 bases, with 9 bases left between them. CDR1 is MDHEN and CDR2 is SYDVKM in the germline V gene. The CDR3 is 14 residues long. Written as DNA, the CDR3 is TGTGCCAGCAGTTTACTGACAGACAACACTGAAGCTTTCTTT. Its translation is CASSLLTDNTEAFF.

The rearrangement uses TRBV5-4 and TRBJ2-3; weak D call: TRBD1 (8 bases). Trimming shortened V by 5 bases and J by 3 bases, and 10 bases separated the two germline ends. Germline assignment: CDR1 SGHNT and CDR2 YYREEE (reference sequence). This CDR3 contains 13 residues. The CDR3 DNA sequence: TGTGCCAGCAGACAGGGGGGGACAGATACGCAGTATTTT. Translation gives CASRQGGTDTQYF. Together with reference TRBV5-4 and TRBJ2-3, the CDR3 gives the full variable domain: ETGVTQSPTHLIKTRGQQVTLRCSSQSGHNTVSWYQQALGQGPQFIFQYYREEENGRGNFPPRFSGLQFPNYSSELNVNALELDDSALYLCASRQGGTDTQYFGPGTRLTVL.

The rearrangement links TRBV29-1 to TRBJ2-3; the match to TRBD2 covers 10 bases. This CDR3 spans 15 amino acids. CDR1 is SQVTM and CDR2 is ANQGSEA in the germline V gene. Trimming cost V 6 bases and J 4 bases; bases outside gene matches: 10. DNA for the CDR3: TGCAGCGTGACAGGACTAGCGGCGGGGGCAGATACGCAGTATTTT. It translates to CSVTGLAAGADTQYF.

The V gene is TRBV2, the J gene TRBJ1-2; 7 nucleotides agree with TRBD1. Germline values: CDR1 SNHLY, CDR2 FYNNEI. The CDR3 sequence is 14 residues long. J lost 7 bases, V lost 6 bases, and 11 bases had no gene match. CDR3 protein: CASRPKGARVGYTF. The CDR3 DNA follows: TGTGCCAGCAGACCCAAGGGGGCGCGGGTTGGCTACACCTTC.

V is TRBV9 and J is TRBJ2-7; 8 nucleotides line up with TRBD2. Germline V gene lookup returns CDR1 SGDLS and CDR2 YYNGEE. J gave up 2 bases and V 0 bases, and 10 bases lay outside the gene matches. The CDR3 length is 17 residues. The CDR3 DNA reads as TGTGCCAGCAGCGTAGGGGAGGGTAGCGGGACAACCTACGAGCAGTACTTC. Translated, it gives CASSVGEGSGTTYEQYF.

The chain is built from TRBV5-4 and TRBJ2-7, with 8 nucleotides matching TRBD2. The CDR3 is 15 residues long. V was clipped by 2 bases and J by 4 bases; unmatched bases: 8. CDR1 SGHNT and CDR2 YYREEE come from the germline V gene (reference sequence). The CDR3 sequence is CASSFISGSRYEQYF. CDR3 DNA sequence: TGTGCCAGCAGCTTTATAAGCGGGAGTAGGTACGAGCAGTACTTC.

V usage is TRBV9 and J usage is TRBJ1-3, with TRBD1 matching 8 bases. V lost 4 bases, J lost 0 bases, and 6 bases stayed unmatched. Germline assignment: CDR1 SGDLS and CDR2 YYNGEE. There are 16 residues in the CDR3. CDR3 sequence (DNA): TGTGCCAGCAGCCCCCGACAGGGGACCTCTGGAAACACCATATATTTT. Protein product: CASSPRQGTSGNTIYF.

In its sample, this clone was seen once. The CDR3 loop reads CATGQEGTTQYF. CDR3 nucleotides: TGTGCGACCGGACAGGAGGGAACGACCCAGTACTTC. The V and J genes are TRBV2 and TRBJ2-5; TRBD1 is a possible D gene (7 bases). This CDR3 has 12 residues. Germline V gene lookup returns CDR1 SNHLY and CDR2 FYNNEI.

The J gene is TRBJ2-7, the V gene TRBV7-2, with D maybe TRBD1 (5 bases). The V end was cut by 5 bases, the J end by 3 bases, with 17 bases between. CDR1 and CDR2 from the germline V gene are SGHTA and FQGNSA. The CDR3 covers 15 residues. The CDR3 bases are TGTGCCAGCAGCCCCTACAGGTCCCTTAACTACGAGCAGTACTTC. This gives the protein CASSPYRSLNYEQYF.

The V call is TRBV19, the J call TRBJ1-2, with a tentative D call TRBD1 (6 bases). From germline, CDR1 is LNHDA and CDR2 SQIVND (reference sequence). V was cut by 6 bases and J by 5 bases, with 10 bases left in between. The CDR3 loop spans 12 amino acids. CDR3 in amino acids: CASRDSNYGYTF. The CDR3 coding sequence is TGTGCCAGTAGGGACAGCAATTATGGCTACACCTTC. Filled out from reference TRBV19 and TRBJ1-2, the complete variable domain reads DGGITQSPKYLFRKEGQNVTLSCEQNLNHDAMYWYRQDPGQGLRLIYYSQIVNDFQKGDIAEGYSVSREKKESFPLTVTSAQKNPTAFYLCASRDSNYGYTFGSGTRLTVV.

This clone was picked up one time. The rearrangement links TRBV18 to TRBJ2-2, with D maybe TRBD2 (5 bases). The V end lost 3 bases, the J end lost 5 bases, and 16 bases lay between the germline ends. The CDR3 is 16 amino acids. Germline V gene data show CDR1 as KGHSH and CDR2 as LQKENI. CDR3: CASSPLALGETGELFF. The CDR3 DNA follows: TGTGCCAGCTCACCTTTAGCCCTCGGGGAGACCGGGGAGCTGTTTTTT. Full variable domain (remainder filled in from reference TRBV18 and TRBJ2-2): NAGVMQNPRHLVRRRGQEARLRCSPMKGHSHVYWYRQLPEEGLKFMVYLQKENIIDESGMPKERFSAEFPKEGPSILRIQQVVRGDSAAYFCASSPLALGETGELFFGEGSRLTVL.

This chain links TRBV14 with TRBJ1-1, with a tentative D call TRBD1 (5 bases). The germline V gene encodes CDR1 SGHDN and CDR2 FVKESK. V lost 4 bases to trimming and J lost 0 bases, with 12 bases between them. CDR3 length: 15 residues. Here the CDR3 DNA reads TGTGCCAGCAGCCCAAATCGGGGGGTGAACACTGAAGCTTTCTTT. Its protein is CASSPNRGVNTEAFF.

This clone showed up just once. The J gene is TRBJ2-7, the V gene TRBV7-9; 9 nucleotides align to TRBD2. Germline V gives CDR1 SEHNR, CDR2 FQNEAQ (reference sequence). V was pared by 8 bases and J by 3 bases, with 5 bases of the junction left unmatched. The CDR3 consists of 13 residues. DNA of the CDR3: TGTGCCAGCGGACGGACTAGCGACTACGAGCAGTACTTC. This sequence encodes CASGRTSDYEQYF.

The genes are TRBV9 and TRBJ2-3, with no clear D. Germline V gene sequence: CDR1 SGDLS, CDR2 YYNGEE. V lost 0 bases and J lost 5, with 10 bases in between. The CDR3 extends over 14 amino acids. CDR3 in amino acids: CASSVGAAGDTQYF. The CDR3 nucleotides read TGTGCCAGCAGCGTAGGTGCGGCTGGAGATACGCAGTATTTT.

The V and J genes are TRBV4-2 and TRBJ1-3, with D hard to call. Germline values: CDR1 LGHNA, CDR2 YNFKEQ. V was trimmed by 4 bases and J by 6 bases, leaving 16 bases between them. This CDR3 spans 15 amino acids. DNA for the CDR3: TGTGCCAGCAGCCTGACCCCGGACTCGGTAAACACCATATATTTT. This codes for CASSLTPDSVNTIYF.

V is TRBV4-2 and J is TRBJ1-5, with 9 bases aligning to TRBD1. The V segment lost 3 bases and the J segment 6 bases; nucleotides outside the gene matches: 9. The CDR3 covers 16 residues. The germline V gene encodes CDR1 LGHNA and CDR2 YNFKEQ. CDR3 residues: CASSHTRGQGSQPQHF. Here the CDR3 DNA reads TGTGCCAGCAGCCACACTCGGGGACAGGGAAGTCAGCCCCAGCATTTT.

V gene TRBV10-1 combines with J gene TRBJ1-1; D is unresolved. V was pared by 0 bases and J by 5 bases, with 10 bases between. CDR3 size: 14 residues. Germline CDR1 and CDR2: WNHNN and SYGVQD (reference sequence). The CDR3, as DNA: TGCGCCAGCAGTGAGTCGCCCGGGGTTACTGAAGCTTTCTTT. Its protein is CASSESPGVTEAFF.

The chain recombines TRBV9 with TRBJ1-5; no definite D call. The CDR3 consists of 15 residues. V gave up 2 bases and J gave up 1 base, with 10 bases separating them. CDR1 SGDLS and CDR2 YYNGEE come from the germline V gene. The CDR3 DNA reads as TGTGCCAGCAGCGTCGAGGGTCGGAGCAATCAGCCCCAGCATTTT. It yields the protein CASSVEGRSNQPQHF.

This clone was seen a single time. The chain links TRBV6-1 to TRBJ2-7; D is possibly TRBD2 (6 bases). Trimming removed 2 bases at V and 0 bases at J, with 14 bases between. Germline CDR1 is MNHNS and CDR2 is SASEGT. The CDR3 contains 16 residues. CDR3 DNA: TGTGCCAGCAGTGAAAGGCGGGGAACGATCTCCTACGAGCAGTACTTC. Translation: CASSERRGTISYEQYF.